This TCR beta chain was retrieved from a study of blood T cell repertoires in COVID-19. Study background: COVID-19 samples from acute and convalescent phases originated in the United States, Italy and Spain. PBMCs, B-cell-depleted T cells, or T cells were the source of the cDNA or gDNA that made up the material.

In this sample, this clone turned up many times. This CDR3 is built from 15 residues. Germline V gene lookup returns CDR1 SGHRS and CDR2 YFSETQ. Trimming left V 2 bases short and J 4 bases short, with 13 bases between. In the original analysis: Nucleated cell number was recorded as an estimate derived from reference gene primer amplification. Clones were sequenced by immunoSEQ multiplex PCR, and TCRdb holds only the in-frame ones, with some missing. V, J and clone size are taken as reported in that table, and D and trimming were inferred from the DNA itself. In the table there are some 180,000 clones, 85% to 90% of which are singletons.

Input material: peripheral blood. V gene TRBV5-1 combines with J gene TRBJ1-5, with unresolved D. The clonotype was recovered from an older man with active or convalescent COVID-19. The CDR3 spells CASSLISGANQPQHF. The CDR3 bases are TGCGCCAGCAGCTTAATTTCCGGAGCGAATCAGCCCCAGCATTTT.